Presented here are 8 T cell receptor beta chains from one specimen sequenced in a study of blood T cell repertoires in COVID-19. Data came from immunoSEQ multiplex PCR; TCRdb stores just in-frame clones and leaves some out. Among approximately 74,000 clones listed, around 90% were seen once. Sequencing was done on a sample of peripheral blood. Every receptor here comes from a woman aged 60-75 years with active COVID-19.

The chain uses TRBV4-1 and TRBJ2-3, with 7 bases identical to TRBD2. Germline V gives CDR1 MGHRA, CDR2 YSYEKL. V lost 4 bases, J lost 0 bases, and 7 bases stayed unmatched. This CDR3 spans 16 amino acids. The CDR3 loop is CASSLRLAASTDTQYF. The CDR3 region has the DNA TGCGCCAGCAGCCTACGGCTAGCGGCTAGCACAGATACGCAGTATTTT.

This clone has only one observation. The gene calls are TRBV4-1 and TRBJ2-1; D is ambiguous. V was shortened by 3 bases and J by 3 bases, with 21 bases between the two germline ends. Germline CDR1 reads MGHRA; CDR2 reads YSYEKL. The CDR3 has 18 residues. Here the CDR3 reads CASSHSLARRKIYNEQFF. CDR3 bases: TGCGCCAGCAGCCACTCCCTTGCGCGCCGAAAGATCTACAATGAGCAGTTCTTC.

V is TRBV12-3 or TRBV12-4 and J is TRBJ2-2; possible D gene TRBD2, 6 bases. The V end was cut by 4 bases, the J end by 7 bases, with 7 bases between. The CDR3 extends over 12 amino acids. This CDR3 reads CASSSGLGELFF. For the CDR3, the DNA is TGTGCCAGCAGTTCGGGACTCGGGGAGCTGTTTTTT.

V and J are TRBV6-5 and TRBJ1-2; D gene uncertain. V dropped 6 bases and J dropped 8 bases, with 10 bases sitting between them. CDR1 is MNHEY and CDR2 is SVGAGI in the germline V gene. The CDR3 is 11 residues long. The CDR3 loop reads CASRNLEGYTF. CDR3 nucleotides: TGTGCCAGCAGGAATTTAGAGGGCTACACCTTC.

The CDR3, as DNA: TGTGCCAACAGACCTTGCGGGTCAAACTATAATTCACCCCTCCACTTT. This gives the protein CANRPCGSNYNSPLHF. V gene TRBV21-1 combines with J gene TRBJ1-6. TRBV21-1 is listed as a pseudogene. The CDR3 runs 16 residues.

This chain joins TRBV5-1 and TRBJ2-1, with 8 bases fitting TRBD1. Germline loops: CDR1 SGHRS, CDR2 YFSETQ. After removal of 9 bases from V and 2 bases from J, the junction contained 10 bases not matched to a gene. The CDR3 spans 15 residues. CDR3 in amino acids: CATQPLGQAYNEQFF. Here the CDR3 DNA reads TGCGCCACCCAGCCCTTGGGACAGGCCTACAATGAGCAGTTCTTC.

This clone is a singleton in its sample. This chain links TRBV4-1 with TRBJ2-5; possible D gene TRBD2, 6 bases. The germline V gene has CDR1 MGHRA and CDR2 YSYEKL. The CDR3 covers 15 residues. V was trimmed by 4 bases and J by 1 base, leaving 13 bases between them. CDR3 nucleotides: TGCGCCAGCAGCCCCGGGCGGGGACTCCAAGAGACCCAGTACTTC. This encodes CASSPGRGLQETQYF.

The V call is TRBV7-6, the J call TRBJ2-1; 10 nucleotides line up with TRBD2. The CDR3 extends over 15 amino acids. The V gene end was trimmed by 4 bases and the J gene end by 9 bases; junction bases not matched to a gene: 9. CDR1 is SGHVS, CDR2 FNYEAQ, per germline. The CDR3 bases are TGTGCCAGCAGCTCGGTGAGCGGGAGGGCTTTTGAGCAGTTCTTC. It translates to CASSSVSGRAFEQFF.